This T cell receptor (beta chain) was recorded in a study of PD-L1 blockade in urothelial cancer. Study at large: Males with urothelial cancer arising in the bladder constituted about 90% of the roughly 30 patients. Samples came from 3 weeks, at the second dose, and 6 weeks into treatment.

Using immunoSEQ multiplex PCR, the repertoire was profiled, and TCRdb retains in-frame clones only, with some absent. The table has more than 30,000 clones, 80% to 90% seen once. The trim removed 1 base at V and 3 bases at J, leaving 9 bases unmatched. This CDR3 region has 18 residues. Germline V gene lookup returns CDR1 SGHVS and CDR2 FNYEAQ. The sequenced sample was PBMCs, obtained around atezolizumab (anti-PD-L1) treatment. This receptor was identified in a man aged 60-69 years with urothelial cancer. The chain recombines TRBV7-6 with TRBJ2-1, with 10 bases identical to TRBD2. The CDR3, as DNA: TGTGCCAGCAGCTTAGGGGCTAGCGGGAGTTTTGGCTACAATGAGCAGTTCTTC. Translating it yields CASSLGASGSFGYNEQFF.